The 26 T cell receptor beta chains reported below all come from one sample, sequenced in a study of tumor-infiltrating lymphocytes in oesophageal squamous cell carcinoma. MiXCR, run by TCRdb on the PCR reads, gives a single entry per CDR3 protein. The profile shows 15,000 to 20,000 distinct CDR3 sequences, roughly 46% of them singletons. The sequencing input was blood. Receptors were obtained from a female donor with esophageal squamous cell carcinoma.

In its sample, this clonotype was seen a few times. The J gene is TRBJ2-7, the V gene TRBV5-1, with TRBD2 matching over 8 bases. V shed 7 bases and J 2 bases; nucleotides not matched to a gene: 8. CDR1 is SGHRS and CDR2 is YFSETQ in the germline V gene. The CDR3 is made up of 14 amino acids. DNA for the CDR3: TGCGCCAGCGAGTCAGCGGGAGTTCCCTACGAGCAGTACTTC. It specifies CASESAGVPYEQYF.

The chain recombines TRBV28 with TRBJ2-7; 8 nucleotides agree with TRBD2. CDR1 and CDR2 from the germline V gene are MDHEN and SYDVKM. The CDR3 is made up of 19 amino acids. The trim removed 4 bases at V and 3 bases at J, leaving 20 bases unmatched. The CDR3 sequence: CASSSSTGTRDYLSYEQYF. The CDR3 nucleotides are TGTGCCAGCAGTTCCTCAACCGGGACTAGGGATTATTTGAGCTACGAGCAGTACTTC.

This clonotype was detected only a few times. The rearrangement joins TRBV5-6 to TRBJ1-2, with D perhaps matching TRBD1 (6 bases). CDR1 and CDR2 (germline): SGHDT, YYEEEE. The CDR3 extends over 15 amino acids. The V end was cut by 1 base, the J end by 0 bases, with 10 bases between. The CDR3 region has the DNA TGTGCCAGCAGCTTGCCGGGACATCCTAACTATGGCTACACCTTC. As protein: CASSLPGHPNYGYTF.

Many counts were recorded for this clonotype. This may come from a read error, since a much larger clone is one base off. CDR3 loop: CASSLSPGGWNEQYF. Written as DNA, the CDR3 is TGTGCCAGCAGCTTATCTCCGGGAGGGTGGAATGAGCAGTACTTC. The gene calls are TRBV11-3 and TRBJ2-7, with 8 bases that match TRBD2. Per germline, CDR1 SGHNT and CDR2 YENEEA. Trimming removed 2 bases from V and 7 bases from J; junction bases left unmatched: 10. This CDR3 spans 15 amino acids.

This clonotype was detected ten times or more. One junction end disagrees with the germline gene, perhaps due to a read error. V usage is TRBV28 and J usage is TRBJ2-4, with TRBD1 matching 10 bases. Per the germline V gene, CDR1 is MDHEN and CDR2 is SYDVKM. The CDR3 sequence is 16 residues long. The CDR3 DNA is TGTGCCAGCAGTTCCACCGGGACAGGGGCAAATTCACCCCTCCACTTC. Amino acids: CASSSTGTGANSPLHF.

As to this clonotype: The DNA is left out, because the CDR3 cannot be placed on it with certainty; the CDR3 is given as TCRdb lists it. The rearrangement links TRBV18 to TRBJ2-7; the table's D call TRBD1 went unverified against the DNA. The CDR3 length is 18 residues, termini included. Germline V gives CDR1 KGHSH, CDR2 LQKENI. The CDR3 loop is CASSPASRDRVERLHLRF.

In the case of this clonotype: A much larger clone sits a single nucleotide away, making a read error possible. V and J are TRBV7-2 and TRBJ2-3; D gene unclear. This CDR3 has 12 residues. The germline V gene has CDR1 SGHTA and CDR2 FQGNSA. CDR3 DNA sequence: TGTGTCAGCAGCTTAGGAGCAGATACGCAGTATTTT. Its translation is CVSSLGADTQYF.

The chain carries TRBV7-2 and TRBJ2-5; possibly TRBD1 for D (5 bases). This CDR3 comprises 13 residues. The V end lost 5 bases, the J end lost 2 bases, and 9 bases lay between the germline ends. Germline V gives CDR1 SGHTA, CDR2 FQGNSA. This chain's CDR3 is CASSVQGQETQYF. The CDR3 bases are TGTGCCAGCAGCGTTCAGGGTCAAGAGACCCAGTACTTC.

The chain has TRBV20-1 and TRBJ2-3; possibly TRBD2 for D (6 bases). Gene TRBJ2-7 matches the end of the DNA better, so the J call may be wrong. The length of the CDR3 is 12 residues. Germline loops: CDR1 DFQATT, CDR2 SNEGSKA (reference sequence). The CDR3 loop is CSARTTHYEQYF. CDR3 DNA: TGCAGTGCGCGGACTACTCACTACGAGCAGTACTTC.

The chain recombines TRBV7-2 with TRBJ2-1; D is unclear. The CDR3 consists of 12 residues. Per germline, CDR1 SGHTA and CDR2 FQGNSA. V was trimmed by 8 bases and J by 8 bases, leaving 13 bases between them. CDR3 protein: CASSHPFHEQFF. CDR3 bases: TGTGCCAGCTCTCACCCATTTCATGAGCAGTTCTTC.

This sequence joins TRBV12-3 or TRBV12-4 and TRBJ2-4, with D tentatively TRBD2 (6 bases). V was clipped by 6 bases and J by 13 bases, with 25 bases between them. CDR3 length equals 15 residues. The CDR3 here is CASSLGSSSYNEQYF. CDR3 nucleotides: TGTGCCAGCAGCCTCGGGAGTTCGTCCTACAATGAGCAGTACTTC.

In this sample, this clonotype turned up once. Because the CDR3 is missing its conserved closing phenylalanine or tryptophan, this is likely a read error. The chain links TRBV6-4 to TRBJ2-1; D gene ambiguous. V gave up 8 bases and J gave up 8 bases, with 13 bases separating them. CDR1 is MRHNA, CDR2 SNTAGT, per germline. The CDR3 sequence is 12 residues long. The CDR3, as DNA: TGTGCCAGCTGCCGCTTTGGGGATGAGCAGTTCTAC. The encoded protein is CASCRFGDEQFY.

This chain links TRBV7-6 with TRBJ2-1, with 13 bases fitting TRBD2. CDR1 SGHVS and CDR2 FNYEAQ come from the germline V gene. J lost 6 bases, V lost 2 bases, and 10 bases had no gene match. The CDR3 extends over 18 amino acids. The CDR3 DNA reads as TGTGCCAGCAGCTTACAGGGGACTAGCGGGAACAGGGGCAATGAGCAGTTCTTC. Translated: CASSLQGTSGNRGNEQFF.

This clonotype was found a few times. The chain joins TRBV7-2 to TRBJ2-3; the D gene is possibly TRBD1 (6 bases). Trimming shortened V by 4 bases and J by 4 bases, and 18 bases separated the two germline ends. CDR3 length equals 16 residues. The germline CDR1 and CDR2 sequences are SGHTA and FQGNSA. DNA for the CDR3: TGTGCCAGCAGCTGGAAACAGGGTTTTCTCCCAGATACGCAGTATTTT. Translated: CASSWKQGFLPDTQYF.

This chain links TRBV7-3 with TRBJ2-7, with TRBD2 matching 11 bases. Germline V CDR1 and CDR2: SGHTA, FQGTGA. Trimming took 6 bases from V and 6 from J; bases not matched to a gene: 7. This CDR3 is 14 amino acids long. The CDR3 DNA reads TGTGCCAGCAGTACCGGGACTAGCGGAGTCGAGCAGTACTTC. It translates to CASSTGTSGVEQYF.

The genes are TRBV7-6 and TRBJ2-3; a weak D match, TRBD2 (6 bases). The V end lost 7 bases, the J end lost 4 bases, and 12 bases lay between the germline ends. Germline V CDR1 and CDR2: SGHVS, FNYEAQ. The CDR3 covers 13 residues. This CDR3 reads CASTLASADTQYF. The CDR3 nucleotides read TGTGCCAGCACCCTGGCTAGCGCAGATACGCAGTATTTT.

V gene TRBV11-2 combines with J gene TRBJ2-5, with D possibly matching TRBD2 (7 bases). This CDR3 is 15 amino acids long. V was trimmed by 5 bases and J by 11 bases, leaving 24 bases between them. Germline-derived CDR1 and CDR2 are SGHAT and FQNNGV. DNA for the CDR3: TGTGCCAGCAGCCCCTTCGAGGGGGGGCGGAGTGAGCAGTACTTC. This encodes CASSPFEGGRSEQYF. The full variable domain, with the rest looked up from reference TRBV11-2 and TRBJ2-5, is EAGVAQSPRYKIIEKRQSVAFWCNPISGHATLYWYQQILGQGPKLLIQFQNNGVVDDSQLPKDRFSAERLKGVDSTLKIQPAKLEDSAVYLCASSPFEGGRSEQYFGPGTRLLVL.

This clonotype was seen a single time. The V gene is TRBV7-2, the J gene TRBJ1-1; D perhaps matches TRBD1 (6 bases). Germline assignment: CDR1 SGHTA and CDR2 FQGNSA. V was pared by 5 bases and J by 5 bases, with 15 bases between. The CDR3 has 14 residues. The chain's CDR3 is CASSVPTGLTEAFF. The CDR3 DNA is TGTGCCAGCAGCGTACCCACAGGGTTGACTGAAGCTTTCTTT.

This clonotype showed up many times. The CDR3 ends on some other residue instead of the conserved phenylalanine or tryptophan, so this is likely a read error. The DNA is left out, because the CDR3 cannot be placed on it with certainty; the CDR3 is given as TCRdb lists it. CDR3 region: CASSVDSRGDYGYTFGS. V gene TRBV7-9 combines with J gene TRBJ2-7; the D call of TRBD1 is as the table states it, not checked on the DNA. CDR1 and CDR2 (germline): SEHNR, FQNEAQ (reference sequence). The CDR3 spans 17 residues, counting both ends.

The table lists this clonotype with a few counts. The chain employs TRBV10-2 and TRBJ2-5; a weak D match, TRBD1 (5 bases). The end of the DNA is better explained by TRBJ2-1, so the J call may be wrong. This CDR3 is 15 amino acids long. Germline CDR1 WSHSY, CDR2 SAAADI. CDR3 loop: CASSESQGWYNEQFF. The CDR3 DNA sequence: TGCGCCAGCAGTGAATCGCAGGGATGGTACAATGAGCAGTTCTTC.

Judged by abundance, this clonotype is medium-sized (0.01 to 0.1%). The gene calls are TRBV7-8 and TRBJ2-3; TRBD2 matches 8 bases. Germline assignment: CDR1 SGHVS and CDR2 FQNEAQ. The length of the CDR3 is 16 residues. V shed 5 bases, J shed 2 bases, and the junction held 9 bases outside the gene matches. CDR3 coding DNA: TGTGCCAGCAGCGGCTGGACTAGCCATACCACAGATACGCAGTATTTT. It encodes CASSGWTSHTTDTQYF.

This clonotype was seen repeatedly, ten times or more. In this CDR3 the conserved last residue, phenylalanine or tryptophan, is missing, so a read error is likely. It is unclear where the CDR3 begins or ends on the DNA, so no DNA is shown, and the CDR3 is as TCRdb lists it. The chain links TRBV7-2 to TRBJ2-7. 14 amino acids form the CDR3, both terminal residues included. Germline V lookup: CDR1 SGHTA, CDR2 FQGNSA. The chain's CDR3 is CASAESNYGYTFGS.

There are a few counts of this clonotype. This may arise from a read error, as a much more abundant clone is one base away. The chain employs TRBV5-1 and TRBJ2-4; unclear D gene. The CDR3 spans 13 residues. The V gene's germline CDR1 is SGHRS and CDR2 YFSETQ. V was cut by 0 bases and J by 13 bases, with 14 bases left in between. This CDR3 reads CASSLDPYNEQYF. The CDR3 region has the DNA TGCGCCAGCAGCTTGGATCCATACAATGAGCAGTACTTC. Drawing the rest from reference TRBV5-1 and TRBJ2-4, the complete variable domain is KAGVTQTPRYLIKTRGQQVTLSCSPISGHRSVSWYQQTPGQGLQFLFEYFSETQRNKGNFPGRFSGRQFSNSRSEMNVSTLELGDSALYLCASSLDPYNEQYFGAGTRLSVL.

This clonotype was seen repeatedly, ten times or more. Being one base from a much bigger clone, this may be a read error. The chain has TRBV28 and TRBJ2-1, with D possibly matching TRBD1 (5 bases). This CDR3 region has 13 residues. Germline V CDR1 and CDR2: MDHEN, SYDVKM. V lost 8 bases to trimming and J lost 10 bases, with 18 bases between them. The CDR3 region is CASGGATTYEQFF. CDR3 coding DNA: TGTGCCAGCGGTGGGGCCACCACCTACGAGCAGTTCTTC.

The chain employs TRBV7-2 and TRBJ2-5, with TRBD2 identical over 11 bases. The end of the DNA fits TRBJ2-1 better, so the J call may be wrong. The CDR3 spans 15 residues. CDR1 is SGHTA, CDR2 FQGNSA, per germline. In nucleotides, the CDR3 is TGTGCCAGCAGCTACACTAGCGGGAGTGTCTATGAGCAGTTCTTC. Encoded protein: CASSYTSGSVYEQFF.

The CDR3 protein is CASSLMQGACNEQYF. The CDR3, as DNA: TGTGCCAGCAGCTTAATGCAGGGGGCGTGCAATGAGCAGTACTTC. This rearrangement joins TRBV11-2 to TRBJ2-5, with 8 bases matching TRBD1. CDR1 SGHAT and CDR2 FQNNGV come from the germline V gene. V trimming: 2 bases; J trimming: 11 bases; junction bases outside the gene matches: 13. The CDR3 consists of 15 residues.